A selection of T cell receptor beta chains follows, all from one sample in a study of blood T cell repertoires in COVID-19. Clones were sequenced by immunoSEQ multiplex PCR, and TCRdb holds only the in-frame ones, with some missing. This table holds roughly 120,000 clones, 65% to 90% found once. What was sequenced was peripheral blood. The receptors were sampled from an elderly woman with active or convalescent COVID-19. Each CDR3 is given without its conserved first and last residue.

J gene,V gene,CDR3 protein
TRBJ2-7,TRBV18,ASSPRGAGGYEQY
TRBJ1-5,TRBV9,ASSVEGGRQPQH
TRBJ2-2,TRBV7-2,ASSLASTGELF
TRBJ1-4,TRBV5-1,ASSFRQGIEKLF
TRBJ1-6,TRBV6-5,ASKRGPYNSPLH
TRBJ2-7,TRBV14,ASSPPGQLSYEQY
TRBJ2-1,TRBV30,AWRVVGPYNEQF
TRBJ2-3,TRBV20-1,SASRSSGISTDTQY
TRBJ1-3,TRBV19,ASSWTVPPLSAGNTIY
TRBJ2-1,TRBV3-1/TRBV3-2,ASSHGTSGRGSYNEQF